These T cell receptor beta chains were read from a single sample in a study of blood T cell repertoires in COVID-19. Sequencing used immunoSEQ multiplex PCR; TCRdb keeps in-frame clones, though not all of them. Of about 70,000 clones in the sample, around 88% were seen once. The sequenced sample consisted of peripheral blood. These receptors were collected from a human donor in a cohort sampled during active COVID-19. The CDR3 runs from the conserved cysteine through the conserved F or W. Fields, in order: V gene, D gene, clone size, J gene, CDR3 length, CDR3 protein, CDR3 DNA. A D gene is named only where the DNA matches it firmly. Size values are once, few and many counts, or a class for expanded clones, and some rows have none.

V gene: TRBV10-2
D gene: TRBD1
clone size: .
J gene: TRBJ2-2
CDR3 length: 14
CDR3 protein: CASSEAGGAGELFF
CDR3 DNA: TGCGCCAGCAGTGAGGCAGGGGGAGCCGGGGAGCTGTTTTTT

V gene: TRBV19
D gene: TRBD1
clone size: .
J gene: TRBJ2-3
CDR3 length: 15
CDR3 protein: CASSIGDSNTDTQYF
CDR3 DNA: TGTGCCAGTAGTATAGGGGACAGCAACACAGATACGCAGTATTTT

V gene: TRBV9
D gene: TRBD2
clone size: .
J gene: TRBJ2-3
CDR3 length: 14
CDR3 protein: CASTRSGNTDTQYF
CDR3 DNA: TGTGCCAGCACCAGAAGCGGGAACACAGATACGCAGTATTTT

V gene: TRBV6-5
D gene: TRBD1
clone size: .
J gene: TRBJ1-2
CDR3 length: 13
CDR3 protein: CASRASTGHGYTF
CDR3 DNA: TGTGCCAGCAGGGCCTCGACAGGGCATGGCTACACCTTC

V gene: TRBV7-2
D gene: .
clone size: .
J gene: TRBJ2-3
CDR3 length: 15
CDR3 protein: CASSLGAGGTDTQYF
CDR3 DNA: TGTGCCAGCAGCTTAGGTGCAGGTGGCACAGATACGCAGTATTTT

V gene: TRBV18
D gene: .
clone size: .
J gene: TRBJ2-7
CDR3 length: 14
CDR3 protein: CASSPTEKAYEQYF
CDR3 DNA: TGTGCCAGCTCACCCACAGAAAAGGCCTACGAGCAGTACTTC

V gene: TRBV10-3
D gene: .
clone size: .
J gene: TRBJ1-1
CDR3 length: 13
CDR3 protein: CAISESTDFMAFF
CDR3 DNA: TGTGCCATCAGTGAGTCGACGGACTTTATGGCTTTCTTT

V gene: TRBV5-6
D gene: .
clone size: .
J gene: TRBJ1-1
CDR3 length: 15
CDR3 protein: CASSLARRGNTEAFF
CDR3 DNA: TGTGCCAGCAGCTTGGCTCGGAGGGGCAACACTGAAGCTTTCTTT

V gene: TRBV4-3
D gene: .
clone size: .
J gene: TRBJ2-3
CDR3 length: 16
CDR3 protein: CASSQGAQGSTDTQYF
CDR3 DNA: TGCGCCAGCAGCCAAGGGGCCCAGGGCAGCACAGATACGCAGTATTTT

V gene: TRBV6-1
D gene: .
clone size: .
J gene: TRBJ1-6
CDR3 length: 14
CDR3 protein: CASSEQTGNSPLHF
CDR3 DNA: TGTGCCAGCAGTGAGCAGACGGGTAATTCACCCCTCCACTTT

V gene: TRBV6-2/TRBV6-3
D gene: .
clone size: .
J gene: TRBJ2-1
CDR3 length: 12
CDR3 protein: CASSFRSGEQFF
CDR3 DNA: TGTGCCAGCAGTTTTCGATCAGGGGAGCAGTTCTTC

V gene: TRBV6-1
D gene: .
clone size: .
J gene: TRBJ1-2
CDR3 length: 14
CDR3 protein: CASSEWTVLYGYTF
CDR3 DNA: TGTGCCAGCAGTGAATGGACAGTTCTTTATGGCTACACCTTC

V gene: TRBV28
D gene: TRBD1
clone size: .
J gene: TRBJ1-3
CDR3 length: 17
CDR3 protein: CASRTGTGGSSGNTIYF
CDR3 DNA: TGTGCCAGCCGCACCGGGACAGGGGGCAGCTCTGGAAACACCATATATTTT

V gene: TRBV13
D gene: TRBD1
clone size: few
J gene: TRBJ1-1
CDR3 length: 15
CDR3 protein: CASSSGDSQNTEAFF
CDR3 DNA: TGTGCCAGCAGCTCGGGGGACAGTCAGAACACTGAAGCTTTCTTT

V gene: TRBV19
D gene: TRBD1
clone size: once
J gene: TRBJ2-7
CDR3 length: 17
CDR3 protein: CASSIRGTGQAIDEQYF
CDR3 DNA: TGTGCCAGTAGTATTAGAGGGACGGGACAGGCCATCGACGAGCAGTACTTC

V gene: TRBV7-2
D gene: .
clone size: .
J gene: TRBJ2-1
CDR3 length: 14
CDR3 protein: CASSFLPGVREQFF
CDR3 DNA: TGTGCCAGCAGCTTTCTACCGGGGGTTCGTGAGCAGTTCTTC

V gene: TRBV27
D gene: TRBD2
clone size: .
J gene: TRBJ2-1
CDR3 length: 15
CDR3 protein: CASSFSGGYRDEQFF
CDR3 DNA: TGTGCCAGCAGCTTTAGCGGGGGCTACAGGGATGAGCAGTTCTTC

V gene: TRBV5-6
D gene: .
clone size: .
J gene: TRBJ1-1
CDR3 length: 15
CDR3 protein: CASSLKPGSRAEAFF
CDR3 DNA: TGTGCCAGCAGCTTGAAACCAGGAAGCCGCGCTGAAGCTTTCTTT

V gene: TRBV6-5
D gene: .
clone size: .
J gene: TRBJ2-2
CDR3 length: 13
CDR3 protein: CASRGGGAGELFF
CDR3 DNA: TGTGCCAGCAGGGGGGGTGGAGCCGGGGAGCTGTTTTTT

V gene: TRBV6-5
D gene: .
clone size: .
J gene: TRBJ1-1
CDR3 length: 14
CDR3 protein: CASSYGQKNTEAFF
CDR3 DNA: TGTGCCAGCAGTTACGGGCAGAAGAACACTGAAGCTTTCTTT

V gene: TRBV19
D gene: TRBD1
clone size: .
J gene: TRBJ1-1
CDR3 length: 12
CDR3 protein: CASGQGDTEAFF
CDR3 DNA: TGTGCCAGTGGACAGGGCGACACTGAAGCTTTCTTT